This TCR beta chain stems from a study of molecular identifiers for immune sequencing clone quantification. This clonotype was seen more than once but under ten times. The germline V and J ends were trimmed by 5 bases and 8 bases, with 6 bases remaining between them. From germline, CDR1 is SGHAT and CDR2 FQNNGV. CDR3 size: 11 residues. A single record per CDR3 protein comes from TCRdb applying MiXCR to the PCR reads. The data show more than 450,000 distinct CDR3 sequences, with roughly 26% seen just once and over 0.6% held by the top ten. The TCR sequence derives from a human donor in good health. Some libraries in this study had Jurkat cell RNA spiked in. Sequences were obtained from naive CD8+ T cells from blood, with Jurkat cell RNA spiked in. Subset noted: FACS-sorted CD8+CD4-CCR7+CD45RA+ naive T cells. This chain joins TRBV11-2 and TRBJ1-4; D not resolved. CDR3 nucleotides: TGTGCCAGCAGCCCCGCGGAAAAACTGTTTTTT. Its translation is CASSPAEKLFF.